This TCR beta chain was found in a study of blood T cell repertoires in COVID-19. Across the whole study: From the United States, Italy and Spain came samples of acute and convalescent COVID-19. From T cells, B-cell-depleted T cells, or PBMCs came the material, which was cDNA or gDNA.

As handled by the study authors: Quantification of nucleated cells was approximated via reference gene primer amplification. Profiled with immunoSEQ multiplex PCR; TCRdb holds only in-frame clones, not every one. Clone size and V and J calls were adopted from that table, with D and trimming inferred from the DNA. This table has roughly 250,000 clones, approximately 85% appearing once. CDR1 is SGHTA, CDR2 FQGNSA, per germline. The CDR3 loop spans 16 amino acids. The V and J ends lost 3 bases and 0 bases, in that order; junction bases with no gene match: 4. The chain uses TRBV7-2 and TRBJ2-1, with 8 nucleotides matching TRBD1. The receptor was derived from a woman in her sixties or seventies with acute or convalescent COVID-19. Sequencing was carried out using peripheral blood. The CDR3, as DNA: TGTGCCAGCAGCTTGACAGGGGCGAGCTCCTACAATGAGCAGTTCTTC. It translates to CASSLTGASSYNEQFF.